The present T cell receptor (beta chain) was sequenced within a study of Graves' ophthalmopathy and Graves' hyperthyroidism. This CDR3 spans 13 amino acids. Germline assignment: CDR1 KGHSH and CDR2 LQKENI. The junction had 1 base not matched to a gene; V was cut back by 2 bases and J by 6 bases. The study amplified TCR beta CDR3 regions using RNA transcripts. In the first round, RT-PCR was carried out with HTBI primers, and a multiplex PCR formed the second round. TCRdb called the multiplex PCR reads again in MiXCR, with one record for every CDR3 protein. The sample consists of about 500,000 distinct CDR3 sequences, 14% of them appearing once.

The genes are TRBV18 and TRBJ2-7; 10 nucleotides agree with TRBD2. Sample: blood. This TCR was recovered from a woman in her 30s with Graves' ophthalmopathy. CDR3 sequence reads: CASSPGTSAEQYF. CDR3 nucleotide sequence: TGTGCCAGCTCACCAGGGACTAGCGCCGAGCAGTACTTC.